This T cell receptor (beta chain) stems from a study of beta chain features in type 1 diabetes. Expressed TCRB transcripts were sequenced because the entire RNA isolate underwent reverse transcription. Produced via immunoSEQ multiplex PCR; TCRdb's table is partial and in-frame only. The sample comprises some 250,000 clones, 11% to 15% of which are singletons, and around 0.019% rests with the top ten. Findings and caveats of the study: The question of HLA type influencing TCRB rearrangement was one that remained unresolved here. Shorter TCRB CDR3s, moderately but significantly so, were found in Type 1 diabetes patients in all four CD4+ subsets. Overrepresentation of cells with high TCR expression could result from cDNA sequencing.

Purity of each sorted population was above 98%. Germline loops: CDR1 SGHRS, CDR2 YFSETQ. This CDR3 has 13 amino acids. V dropped 1 base and J dropped 5 bases, with 9 bases sitting between them. This clone was counted only a few times. Antigen specificity is unknown. The clonotype originates from a man aged 30 to 45 with type 1 diabetes. Sequencing was performed on naive CD4+ T cells from blood. J is TRBJ2-5 and V is TRBV5-1, with D maybe TRBD1 (6 bases). Here the CDR3 DNA reads TGCGCCAGCAGCTTGCGGCAGGGGGAGACCCAGTACTTC. Its protein product is CASSLRQGETQYF.